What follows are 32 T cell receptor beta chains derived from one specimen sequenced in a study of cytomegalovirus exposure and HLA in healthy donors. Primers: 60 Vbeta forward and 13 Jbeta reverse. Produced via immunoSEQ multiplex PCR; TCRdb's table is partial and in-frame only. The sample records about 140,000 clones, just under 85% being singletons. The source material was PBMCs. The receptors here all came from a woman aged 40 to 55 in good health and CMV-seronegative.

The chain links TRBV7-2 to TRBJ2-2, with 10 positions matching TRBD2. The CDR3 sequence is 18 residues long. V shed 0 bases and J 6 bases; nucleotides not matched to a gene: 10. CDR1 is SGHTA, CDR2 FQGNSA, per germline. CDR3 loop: CASSLAYPRSGRAGELFF. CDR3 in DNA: TGTGCCAGCAGCTTAGCGTACCCCAGAAGCGGGAGGGCCGGGGAGCTGTTTTTT.

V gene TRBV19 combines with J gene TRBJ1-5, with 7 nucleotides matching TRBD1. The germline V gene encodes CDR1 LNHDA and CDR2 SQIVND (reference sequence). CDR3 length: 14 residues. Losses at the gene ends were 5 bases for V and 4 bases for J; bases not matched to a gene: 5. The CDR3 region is CASSPQGFNQPQHF. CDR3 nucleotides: TGTGCCAGTAGTCCACAGGGGTTTAATCAGCCCCAGCATTTT.

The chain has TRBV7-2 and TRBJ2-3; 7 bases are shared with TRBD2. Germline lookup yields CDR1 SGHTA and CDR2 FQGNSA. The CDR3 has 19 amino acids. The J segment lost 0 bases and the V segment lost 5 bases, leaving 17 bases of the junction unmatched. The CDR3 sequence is CASSPWSYAGVASTDTQYF. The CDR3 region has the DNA TGTGCCAGCAGCCCCTGGTCGTATGCGGGAGTCGCTAGCACAGATACGCAGTATTTT.

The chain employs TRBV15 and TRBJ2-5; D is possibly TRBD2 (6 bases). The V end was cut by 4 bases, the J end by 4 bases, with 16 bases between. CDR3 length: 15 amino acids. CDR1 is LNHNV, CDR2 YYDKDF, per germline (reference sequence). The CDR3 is CATSKPGGARETQYF. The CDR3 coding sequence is TGTGCCACCAGCAAGCCTGGCGGGGCTCGAGAGACCCAGTACTTC.

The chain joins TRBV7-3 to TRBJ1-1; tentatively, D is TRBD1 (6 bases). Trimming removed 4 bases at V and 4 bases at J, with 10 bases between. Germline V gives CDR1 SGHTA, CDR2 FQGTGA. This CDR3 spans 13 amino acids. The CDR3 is CASSSQGSTEAFF. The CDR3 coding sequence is TGTGCCAGCAGCTCCCAGGGGAGCACTGAAGCTTTCTTT.

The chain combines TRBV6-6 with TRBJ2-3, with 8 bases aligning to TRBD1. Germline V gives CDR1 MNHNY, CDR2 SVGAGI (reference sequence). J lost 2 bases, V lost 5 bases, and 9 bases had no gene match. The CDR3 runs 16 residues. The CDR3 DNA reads TGTGCCAGCAGTGCTACTAGACAGGGGACCACAGATACGCAGTATTTT. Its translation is CASSATRQGTTDTQYF.

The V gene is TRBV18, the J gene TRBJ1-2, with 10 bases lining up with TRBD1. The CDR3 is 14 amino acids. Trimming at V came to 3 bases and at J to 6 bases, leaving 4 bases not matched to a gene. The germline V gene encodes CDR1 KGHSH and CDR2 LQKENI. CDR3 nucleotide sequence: TGTGCCAGCTCACCCGGACAGGGGGTGGATGGCTACACCTTC. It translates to CASSPGQGVDGYTF.

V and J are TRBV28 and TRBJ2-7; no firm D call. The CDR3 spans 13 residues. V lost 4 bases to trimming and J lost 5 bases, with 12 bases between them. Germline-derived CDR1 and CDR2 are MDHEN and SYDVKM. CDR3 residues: CASSSYVRDEQYF. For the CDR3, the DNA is TGTGCCAGCAGTTCGTACGTCCGGGACGAGCAGTACTTC.

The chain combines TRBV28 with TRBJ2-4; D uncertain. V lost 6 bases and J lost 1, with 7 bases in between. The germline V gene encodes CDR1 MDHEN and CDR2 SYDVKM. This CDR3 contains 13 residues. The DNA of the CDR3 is TGTGCCAGCAGCCTGCGGGCCAAAAACATTCAGTACTTC. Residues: CASSLRAKNIQYF.

CDR3 DNA: TGTGCCTGGAGTCCTACAGAAGACAATCAGCCCCAGCATTTT. Protein product: CAWSPTEDNQPQHF. This chain links TRBV30 with TRBJ1-5; D gene uncertain. CDR3 size: 14 residues. CDR1 and CDR2 from the germline V gene are GTSNPN and SVGIG (reference sequence). Trimming took off 2 bases at V and 3 bases at J, with 11 bases between the two ends.

The CDR3 DNA sequence: TGTGCCAGCAACAATGAACTAGCGAACACAGATACGCAGTATTTT. This gives the protein CASNNELANTDTQYF. The chain carries TRBV5-6 and TRBJ2-3, with TRBD2 matching 7 bases. The trim removed 6 bases at V and 2 bases at J, leaving 9 bases unmatched. CDR1 is SGHDT, CDR2 YYEEEE, per germline. The CDR3 sequence is 15 residues long.

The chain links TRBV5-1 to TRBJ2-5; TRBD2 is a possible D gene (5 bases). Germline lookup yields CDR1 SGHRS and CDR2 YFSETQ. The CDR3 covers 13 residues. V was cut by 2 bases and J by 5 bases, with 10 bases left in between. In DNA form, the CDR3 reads TGCGCCAGCAGCTTCGGGATTGCGGAGACCCAGTACTTC. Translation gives CASSFGIAETQYF.

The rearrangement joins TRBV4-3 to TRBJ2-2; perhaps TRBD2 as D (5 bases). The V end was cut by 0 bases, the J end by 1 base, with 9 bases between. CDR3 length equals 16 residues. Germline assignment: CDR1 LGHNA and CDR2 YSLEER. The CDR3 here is CASSQESRGNTGELFF. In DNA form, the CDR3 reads TGCGCCAGCAGCCAAGAATCCCGGGGGAACACCGGGGAGCTGTTTTTT.

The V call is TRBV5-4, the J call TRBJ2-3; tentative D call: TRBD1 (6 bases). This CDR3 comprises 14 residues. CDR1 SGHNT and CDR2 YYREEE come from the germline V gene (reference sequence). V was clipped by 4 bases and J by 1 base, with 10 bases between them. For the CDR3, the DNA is TGTGCCAGCAGCCCGAGACAGGGCACAGATACGCAGTATTTT. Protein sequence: CASSPRQGTDTQYF.

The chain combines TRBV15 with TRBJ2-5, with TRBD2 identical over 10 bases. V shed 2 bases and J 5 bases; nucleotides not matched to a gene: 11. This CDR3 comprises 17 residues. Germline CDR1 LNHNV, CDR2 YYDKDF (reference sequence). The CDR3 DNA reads TGTGCCACCAGCAGATCCTTTACTAGCGGGGCGGGGGAGACCCAGTACTTC. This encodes CATSRSFTSGAGETQYF.

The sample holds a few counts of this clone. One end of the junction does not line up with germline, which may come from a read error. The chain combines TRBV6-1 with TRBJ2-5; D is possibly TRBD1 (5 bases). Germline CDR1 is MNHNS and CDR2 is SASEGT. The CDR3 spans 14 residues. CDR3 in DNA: TGTGCCAGCAAGGATTGGGGCCAACAAGAGACCCAGCACTTC. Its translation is CASKDWGQQETQHF.

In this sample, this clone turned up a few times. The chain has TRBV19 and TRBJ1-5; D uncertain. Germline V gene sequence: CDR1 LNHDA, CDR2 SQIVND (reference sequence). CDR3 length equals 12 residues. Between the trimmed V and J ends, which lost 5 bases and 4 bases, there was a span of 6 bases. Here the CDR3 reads CASSPPNQPQHF. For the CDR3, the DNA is TGTGCCAGTAGTCCCCCGAATCAGCCCCAGCATTTT.

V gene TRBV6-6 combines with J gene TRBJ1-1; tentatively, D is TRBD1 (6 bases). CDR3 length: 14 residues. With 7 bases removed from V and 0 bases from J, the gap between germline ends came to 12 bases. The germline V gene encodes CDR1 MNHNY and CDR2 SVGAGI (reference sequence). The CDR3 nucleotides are TGTGCCAGCAAACAGACAGGCATGAACACTGAAGCTTTCTTT. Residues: CASKQTGMNTEAFF.

For the CDR3, the DNA is TGTGCCAGCAGCGTAGATGGTGGGGCTAGCGGGAGCTTAGAGCAGTTCTTC. It yields the protein CASSVDGGASGSLEQFF. The chain is built from TRBV9 and TRBJ2-1; 10 positions match TRBD2. CDR1 SGDLS and CDR2 YYNGEE come from the germline V gene. This CDR3 has 17 amino acids. Trimming at V came to 0 bases and at J to 10 bases, leaving 13 bases not matched to a gene.

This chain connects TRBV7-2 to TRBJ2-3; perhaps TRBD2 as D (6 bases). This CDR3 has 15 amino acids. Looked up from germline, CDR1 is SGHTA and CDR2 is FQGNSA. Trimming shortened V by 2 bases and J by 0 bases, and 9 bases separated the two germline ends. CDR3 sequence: CASSLSSGSTDTQYF. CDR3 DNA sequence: TGTGCCAGCAGCTTAAGTAGCGGTAGCACAGATACGCAGTATTTT.

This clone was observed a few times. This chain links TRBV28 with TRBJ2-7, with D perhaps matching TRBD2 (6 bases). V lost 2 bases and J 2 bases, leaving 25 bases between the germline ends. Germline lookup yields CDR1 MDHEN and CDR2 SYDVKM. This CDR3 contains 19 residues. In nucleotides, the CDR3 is TGTGCCAGCAGTTTACCGATAGCGGCAAGGTCTACTGGGGCCTACGAGCAGTACTTC. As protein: CASSLPIAARSTGAYEQYF.

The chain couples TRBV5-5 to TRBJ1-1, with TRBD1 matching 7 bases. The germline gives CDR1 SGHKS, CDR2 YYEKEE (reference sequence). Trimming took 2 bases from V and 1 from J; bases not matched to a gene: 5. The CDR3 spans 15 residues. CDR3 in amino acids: CASSFQGGWNTEAFF. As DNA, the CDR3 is TGTGCCAGCAGCTTCCAAGGGGGCTGGAACACTGAAGCTTTCTTT.

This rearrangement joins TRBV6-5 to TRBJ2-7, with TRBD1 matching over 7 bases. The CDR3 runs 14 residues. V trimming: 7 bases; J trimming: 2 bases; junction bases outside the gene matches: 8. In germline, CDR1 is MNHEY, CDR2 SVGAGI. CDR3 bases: TGTGCCAGCACCGAGGACAGGAGGCCCTACGAGCAGTACTTC. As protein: CASTEDRRPYEQYF.

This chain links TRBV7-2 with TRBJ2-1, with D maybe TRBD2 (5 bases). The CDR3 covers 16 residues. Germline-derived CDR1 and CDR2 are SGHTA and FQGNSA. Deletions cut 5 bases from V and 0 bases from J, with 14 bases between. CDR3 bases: TGTGCCAGCAGCCCAGGACTGGGGAGCTCCTACAATGAGCAGTTCTTC. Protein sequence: CASSPGLGSSYNEQFF.

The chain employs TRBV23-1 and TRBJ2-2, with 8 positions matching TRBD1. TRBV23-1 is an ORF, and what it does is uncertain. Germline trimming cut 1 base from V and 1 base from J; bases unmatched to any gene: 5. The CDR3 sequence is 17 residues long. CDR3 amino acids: CASSQFTGTGNTGELFF. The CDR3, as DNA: TGCGCCAGCAGTCAATTCACCGGGACAGGGAACACCGGGGAGCTGTTTTTT.

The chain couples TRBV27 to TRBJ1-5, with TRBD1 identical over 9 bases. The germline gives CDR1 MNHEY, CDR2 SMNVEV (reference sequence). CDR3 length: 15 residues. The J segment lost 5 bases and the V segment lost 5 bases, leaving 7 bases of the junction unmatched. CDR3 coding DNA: TGTGCCAGCAGTCCCTCGGACAGGGGCGATCAGCCCCAGCATTTT. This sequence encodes CASSPSDRGDQPQHF.

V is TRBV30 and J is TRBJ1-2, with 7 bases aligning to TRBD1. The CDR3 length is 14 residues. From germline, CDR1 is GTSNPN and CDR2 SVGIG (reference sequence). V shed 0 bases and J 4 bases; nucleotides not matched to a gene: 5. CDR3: CAWSVRTGLYGYTF. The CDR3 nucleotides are TGTGCCTGGAGTGTCCGGACAGGCCTCTATGGCTACACCTTC.

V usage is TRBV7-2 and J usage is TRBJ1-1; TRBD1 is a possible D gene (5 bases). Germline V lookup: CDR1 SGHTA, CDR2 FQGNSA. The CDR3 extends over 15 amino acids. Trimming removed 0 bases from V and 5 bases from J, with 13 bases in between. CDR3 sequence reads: CASSLAPRGETEAFF. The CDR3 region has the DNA TGTGCCAGCAGCTTAGCACCCCGGGGGGAGACTGAAGCTTTCTTT.

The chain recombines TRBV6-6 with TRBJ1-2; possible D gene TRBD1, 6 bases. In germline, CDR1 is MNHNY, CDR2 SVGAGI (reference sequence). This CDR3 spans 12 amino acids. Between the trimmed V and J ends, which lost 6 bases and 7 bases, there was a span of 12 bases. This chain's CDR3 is CASSTGNFGYTF. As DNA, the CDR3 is TGTGCCAGCAGCACAGGGAATTTTGGCTACACCTTC.

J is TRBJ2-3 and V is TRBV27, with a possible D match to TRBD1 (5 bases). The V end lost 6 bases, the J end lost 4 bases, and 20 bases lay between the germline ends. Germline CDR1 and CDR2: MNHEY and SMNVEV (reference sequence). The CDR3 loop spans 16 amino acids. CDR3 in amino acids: CASSPDEAQGSDTQYF. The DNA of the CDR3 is TGTGCCAGCAGCCCAGATGAGGCCCAGGGCTCAGATACGCAGTATTTT.

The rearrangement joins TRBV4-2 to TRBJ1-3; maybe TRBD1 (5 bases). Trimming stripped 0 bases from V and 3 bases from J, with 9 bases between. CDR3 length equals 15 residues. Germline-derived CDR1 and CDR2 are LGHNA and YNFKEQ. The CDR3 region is CASSQEGRDGNTIYF. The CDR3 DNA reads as TGTGCCAGCAGCCAAGAAGGCAGGGATGGAAACACCATATATTTT.

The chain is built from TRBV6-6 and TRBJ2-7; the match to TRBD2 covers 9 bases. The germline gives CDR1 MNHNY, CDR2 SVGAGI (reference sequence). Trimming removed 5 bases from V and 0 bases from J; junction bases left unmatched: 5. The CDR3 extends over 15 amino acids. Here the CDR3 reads CASSREAGGSYEQYF. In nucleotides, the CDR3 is TGTGCCAGCAGTCGGGAAGCGGGAGGCTCCTACGAGCAGTACTTC.